This record looks at one T cell receptor (beta chain) sequence and its context. CDR1 is MNHEY, CDR2 SVGAGI, per germline. The CDR3 length is 15 residues. Trimming took off 0 bases at V and 0 bases at J, with 7 bases between the two ends. The sample originates from a study of human T cells and chemical hapten exposure. The time point: patch test 3, about 24 weeks after DPC sensitization. Treatment given: therapeutic diphenylcyclopropenone sensitization with weekly scalp DPC. Each CDR3 protein is one row after TCRdb ran MiXCR on the RACE reads. The data show 120,000 or so distinct CDR3 sequences, 11% seen once.

The receptor was derived from a woman aged 50 to 60 with alopecia areata. Some clones in this sample may be carry-over from other donors' samples. This sample comprised whole blood, obtained in connection with sensitization to the hapten diphenylcyclopropenone (DPC). This chain joins TRBV6-5 and TRBJ2-3; no clear D. The CDR3 is CASSYSWASTDTQYF. CDR3 DNA sequence: TGTGCCAGCAGTTACTCGTGGGCTAGCACAGATACGCAGTATTTT.